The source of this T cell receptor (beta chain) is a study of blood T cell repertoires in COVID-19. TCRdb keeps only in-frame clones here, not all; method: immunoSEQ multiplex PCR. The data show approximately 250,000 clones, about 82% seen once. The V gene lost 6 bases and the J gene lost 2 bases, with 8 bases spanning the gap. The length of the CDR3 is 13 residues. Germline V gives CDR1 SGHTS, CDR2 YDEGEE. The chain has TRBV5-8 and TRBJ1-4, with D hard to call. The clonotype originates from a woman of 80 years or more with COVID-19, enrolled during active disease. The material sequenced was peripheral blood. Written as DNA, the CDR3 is TGTGCCAGCACCCGGAGGACTAATGAAAAACTGTTTTTT. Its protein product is CASTRRTNEKLFF. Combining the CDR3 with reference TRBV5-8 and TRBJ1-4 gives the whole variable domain EAGVTQSPTHLIKTRGQQATLRCSPISGHTSVYWYQQALGLGLQFLLWYDEGEERNRGNFPPRFSGRQFPNYSSELNVNALELEDSALYLCASTRRTNEKLFFGSGTQLSVL.